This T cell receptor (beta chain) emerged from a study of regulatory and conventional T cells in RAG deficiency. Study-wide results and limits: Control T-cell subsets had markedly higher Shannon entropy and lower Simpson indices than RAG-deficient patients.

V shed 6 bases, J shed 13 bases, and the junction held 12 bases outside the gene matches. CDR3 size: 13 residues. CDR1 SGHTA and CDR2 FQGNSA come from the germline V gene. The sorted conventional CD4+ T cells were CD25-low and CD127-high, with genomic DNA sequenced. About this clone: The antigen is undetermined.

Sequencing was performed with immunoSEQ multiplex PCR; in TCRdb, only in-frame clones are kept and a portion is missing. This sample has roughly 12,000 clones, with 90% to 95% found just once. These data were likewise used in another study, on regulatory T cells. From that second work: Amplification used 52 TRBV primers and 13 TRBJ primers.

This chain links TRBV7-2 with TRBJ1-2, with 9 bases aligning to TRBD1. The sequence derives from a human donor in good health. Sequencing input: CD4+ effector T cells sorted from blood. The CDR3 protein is CASSYTGGFRCTF. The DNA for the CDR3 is TGTGCCAGCAGTTACACAGGGGGCTTCCGATGCACCTTC.